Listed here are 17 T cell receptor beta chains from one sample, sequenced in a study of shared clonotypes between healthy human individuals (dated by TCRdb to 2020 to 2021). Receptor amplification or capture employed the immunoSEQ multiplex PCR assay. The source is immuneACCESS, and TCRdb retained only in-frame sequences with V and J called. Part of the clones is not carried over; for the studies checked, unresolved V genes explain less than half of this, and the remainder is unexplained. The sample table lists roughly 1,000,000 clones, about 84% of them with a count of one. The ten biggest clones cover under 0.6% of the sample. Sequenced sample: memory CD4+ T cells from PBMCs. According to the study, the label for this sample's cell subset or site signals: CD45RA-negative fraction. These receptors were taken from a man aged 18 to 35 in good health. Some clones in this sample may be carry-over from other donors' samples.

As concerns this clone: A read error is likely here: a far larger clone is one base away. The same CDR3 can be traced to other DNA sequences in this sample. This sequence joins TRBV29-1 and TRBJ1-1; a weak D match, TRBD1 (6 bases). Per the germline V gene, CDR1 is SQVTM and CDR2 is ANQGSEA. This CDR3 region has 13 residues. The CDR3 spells CSVERGGLTEAFF. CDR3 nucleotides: TGCAGCGTTGAACGGGGGGGCTTGACTGAGGCTTTCTTT.

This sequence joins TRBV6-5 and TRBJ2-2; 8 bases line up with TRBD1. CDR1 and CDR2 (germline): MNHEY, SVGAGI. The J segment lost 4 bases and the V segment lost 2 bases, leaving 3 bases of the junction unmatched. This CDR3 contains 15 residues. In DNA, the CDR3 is TGTGCCAGCAGTTACGGTGGGACAGGCACCGGGGAGCTGTTTTTT. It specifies CASSYGGTGTGELFF.

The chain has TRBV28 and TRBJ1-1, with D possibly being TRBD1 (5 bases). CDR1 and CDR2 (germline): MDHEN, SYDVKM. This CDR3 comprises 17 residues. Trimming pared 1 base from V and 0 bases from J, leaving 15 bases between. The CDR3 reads CASSLLAPQGMNTEAFF. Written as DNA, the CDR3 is TGTGCCAGCAGTTTATTGGCCCCGCAGGGAATGAACACTGAAGCTTTCTTT. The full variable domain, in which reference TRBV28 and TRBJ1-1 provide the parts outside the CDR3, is DVKVTQSSRYLVKRTGEKVFLECVQDMDHENMFWYRQDPGLGLRLIYFSYDVKMKEKGDIPEGYSVSREKKERFSLILESASTNQTSMYLCASSLLAPQGMNTEAFFGQGTRLTVV.

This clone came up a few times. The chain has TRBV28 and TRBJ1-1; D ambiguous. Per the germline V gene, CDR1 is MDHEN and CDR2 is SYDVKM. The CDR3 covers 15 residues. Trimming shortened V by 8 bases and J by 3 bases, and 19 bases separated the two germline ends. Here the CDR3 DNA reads TGTGCCAGCTTCATCGGACCGACACCCTACACTGAAGCTTTCTTT. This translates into CASFIGPTPYTEAFF. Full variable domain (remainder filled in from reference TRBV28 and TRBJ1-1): DVKVTQSSRYLVKRTGEKVFLECVQDMDHENMFWYRQDPGLGLRLIYFSYDVKMKEKGDIPEGYSVSREKKERFSLILESASTNQTSMYLCASFIGPTPYTEAFFGQGTRLTVV.

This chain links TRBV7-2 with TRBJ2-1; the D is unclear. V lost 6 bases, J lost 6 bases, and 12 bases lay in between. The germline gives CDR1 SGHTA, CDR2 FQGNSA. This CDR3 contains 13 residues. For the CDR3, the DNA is TGTGCCAGCAGGCCTCTGTTCTCCAATGAGCAGTTCTTC. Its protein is CASRPLFSNEQFF.

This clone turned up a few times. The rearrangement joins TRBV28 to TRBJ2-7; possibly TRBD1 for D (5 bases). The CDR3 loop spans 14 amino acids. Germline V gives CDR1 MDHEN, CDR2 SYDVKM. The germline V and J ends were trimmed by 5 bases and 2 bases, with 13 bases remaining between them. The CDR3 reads CASSGQGNPYEQYF. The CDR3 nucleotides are TGTGCCAGCAGTGGGCAGGGTAACCCCTACGAGCAGTACTTC.

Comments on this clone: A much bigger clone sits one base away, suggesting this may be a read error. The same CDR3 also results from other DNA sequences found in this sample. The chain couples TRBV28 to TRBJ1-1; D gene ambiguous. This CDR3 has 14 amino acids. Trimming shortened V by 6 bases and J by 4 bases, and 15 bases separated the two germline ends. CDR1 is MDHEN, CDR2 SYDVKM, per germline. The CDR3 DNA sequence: TGTGCCAGCAGGACAAGAACTGTGGGCACTGAAGCTTTCTTT. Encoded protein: CASRTRTVGTEAFF.

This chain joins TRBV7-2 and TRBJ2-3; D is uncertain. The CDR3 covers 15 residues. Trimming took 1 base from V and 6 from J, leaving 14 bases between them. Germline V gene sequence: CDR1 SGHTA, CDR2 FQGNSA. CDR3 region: CASSLVTSAGDTQYF. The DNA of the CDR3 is TGTGCCAGCAGCTTAGTTACTTCGGCTGGCGATACGCAGTATTTT.

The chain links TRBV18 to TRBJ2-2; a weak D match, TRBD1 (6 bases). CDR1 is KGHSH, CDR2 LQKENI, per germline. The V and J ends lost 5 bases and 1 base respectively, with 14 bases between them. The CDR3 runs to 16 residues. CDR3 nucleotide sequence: TGTGCCAGCTCAACGGACAGTCCGTTGAACACCGGGGAGCTGTTTTTT. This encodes CASSTDSPLNTGELFF.

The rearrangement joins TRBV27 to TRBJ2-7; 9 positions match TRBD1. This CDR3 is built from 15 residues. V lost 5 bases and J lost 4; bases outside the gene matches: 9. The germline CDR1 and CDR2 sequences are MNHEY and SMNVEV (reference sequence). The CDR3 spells CASSPLRDREYEQYF. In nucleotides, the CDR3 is TGTGCCAGCAGTCCGCTTCGGGACAGGGAGTACGAGCAGTACTTC.

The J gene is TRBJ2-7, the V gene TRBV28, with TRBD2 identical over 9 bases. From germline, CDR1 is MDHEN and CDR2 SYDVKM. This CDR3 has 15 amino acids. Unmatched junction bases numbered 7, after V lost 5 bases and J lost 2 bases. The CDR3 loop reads CASSRLSGGAYEQYF. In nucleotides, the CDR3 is TGTGCCAGCAGTCGCCTTAGCGGGGGTGCCTACGAGCAGTACTTC.

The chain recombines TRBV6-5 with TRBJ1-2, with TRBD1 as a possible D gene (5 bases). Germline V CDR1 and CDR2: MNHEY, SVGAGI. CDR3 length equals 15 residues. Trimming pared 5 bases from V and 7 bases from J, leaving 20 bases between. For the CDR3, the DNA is TGTGCCAGCAGTAAAAACTGGGACTCGTCGGGTGGCTACACCTTC. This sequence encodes CASSKNWDSSGGYTF.

CDR3 region: CASRVRPDTNTYEQYF. In nucleotides, the CDR3 is TGCGCCAGCAGAGTGAGGCCGGACACTAACACCTACGAGCAGTACTTC. This chain joins TRBV5-1 and TRBJ2-7; D perhaps matches TRBD1 (5 bases). In germline, CDR1 is SGHRS, CDR2 YFSETQ. Trimming left V 5 bases short and J 2 bases short, with 20 bases between. This CDR3 comprises 16 residues.

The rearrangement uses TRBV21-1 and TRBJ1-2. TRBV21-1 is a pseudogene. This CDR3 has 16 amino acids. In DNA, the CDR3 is TGTGCCAGCAGCAAAAATAGGGCACCCCAGGTCGAGGGCTACACCTTC. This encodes CASSKNRAPQVEGYTF.

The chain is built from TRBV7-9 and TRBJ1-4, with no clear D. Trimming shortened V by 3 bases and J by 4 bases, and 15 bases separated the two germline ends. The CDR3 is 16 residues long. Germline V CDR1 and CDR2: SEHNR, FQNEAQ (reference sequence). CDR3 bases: TGTGCCAGCAGCTTGGGCTCGCCAGCCTATAATGAAAAACTGTTTTTT. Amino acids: CASSLGSPAYNEKLFF.

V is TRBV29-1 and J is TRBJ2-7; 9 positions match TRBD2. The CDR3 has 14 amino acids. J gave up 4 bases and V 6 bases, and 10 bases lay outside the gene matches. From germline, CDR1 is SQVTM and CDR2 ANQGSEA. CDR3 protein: CSVGGLAPKYEQYF. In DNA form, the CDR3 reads TGCAGCGTCGGAGGACTAGCGCCCAAGTACGAGCAGTACTTC.

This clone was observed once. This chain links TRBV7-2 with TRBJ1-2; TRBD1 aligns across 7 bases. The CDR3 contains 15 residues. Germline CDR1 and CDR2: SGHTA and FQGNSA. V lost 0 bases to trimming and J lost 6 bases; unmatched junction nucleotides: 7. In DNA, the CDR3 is TGTGCCAGCAGCTTAGCATCACAGGGGCTCAATGGCTACACCTTC. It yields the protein CASSLASQGLNGYTF.